The 5 T cell receptor beta chains in this list originate from one sample, sequenced in a study of Ad26.COV2.S vaccination and SARS-CoV-2 variants. Documented treatment: around 19 received Ad26.COV2.S at low or high dose, single or two shots; five or six received placebo; per-sample allocation not given. Sample collection was performed on day 63 after the first vaccine or placebo injection. Generated by immunoSEQ multiplex PCR, the TCRdb table keeps only in-frame clones and is missing some. The repertoire has fewer than 500,000 clones, roughly 87% of them found once; the top ten carry more than 3.5%. Sequences were derived from peripheral blood, sampled in a trial of Ad26.COV2.S vaccine versus placebo. All receptors derive from a person aged 18-60 years who received the Ad26.COV2.S COVID-19 vaccine or a placebo.

The rearrangement uses TRBV20-1 and TRBJ1-1; D may be TRBD1 (5 bases). The germline gives CDR1 DFQATT, CDR2 SNEGSKA (reference sequence). The germline V and J ends were trimmed by 3 bases and 4 bases, with 15 bases remaining between them. The CDR3 has 14 amino acids. The CDR3 reads CSASGGVGRTEAFF. In nucleotides, the CDR3 is TGCAGTGCTAGTGGGGGGGTCGGGCGCACTGAAGCTTTCTTT.

The chain joins TRBV3-1 (or the pseudogene TRBV3-2) to TRBJ2-7; possible D gene TRBD2, 5 bases. Per the germline V gene, CDR1 is LGHDT and CDR2 is YNNKEL (reference sequence). This CDR3 is built from 13 residues. Deletions cut 5 bases from V and 2 bases from J, with 10 bases between. CDR3 protein: CASSYGGAYEQYF. The CDR3 DNA is TGTGCCAGCAGCTACGGAGGTGCCTACGAGCAGTACTTC.

The sample holds a few counts of this clone. The V and J genes are TRBV10-1 and TRBJ1-6, with D tentatively TRBD1 (5 bases). Germline CDR1 reads WNHNN; CDR2 reads SYGVQD (reference sequence). This CDR3 spans 13 amino acids. Trimming left V 10 bases short and J 5 bases short, with 12 bases between. In DNA, the CDR3 is TGCGCCACCCCCGGGACCCATAATTCACCCCTCCACTTT. Its translation: CATPGTHNSPLHF.

V is TRBV3-1 (or the pseudogene TRBV3-2) and J is TRBJ2-7, with 11 bases lining up with TRBD1. Germline lookup yields CDR1 LGHDT and CDR2 YNNKEL (reference sequence). The CDR3 contains 14 residues. J gave up 2 bases and V 6 bases, and 3 bases lay outside the gene matches. This chain's CDR3 is CASSWGQGAYEQYF. The CDR3 DNA follows: TGTGCCAGCAGTTGGGGACAGGGGGCCTACGAGCAGTACTTC.

A few counts support this clone. This chain joins TRBV9 and TRBJ2-1; unclear D gene. Trimming pared 4 bases from V and 5 bases from J, leaving 16 bases between. CDR1 SGDLS and CDR2 YYNGEE come from the germline V gene. The CDR3 is 15 amino acids. The CDR3 is CASSPGSLGNNEQFF. The CDR3 DNA reads TGTGCCAGCAGCCCTGGGTCCTTAGGGAACAATGAGCAGTTCTTC.